The entry below describes one T cell receptor beta chain. Its antigen remains unidentified. No much larger clone exists at a distance of one base, and base qualities are not known. Per the germline V gene (reference sequence), PRHDT is the CDR1 and FYEKMQ is the CDR2. Taken from cysteine to phenylalanine, the CDR3 has 15 residues. CDR3 DNA only is kept here, 45 bases in frame from base 1. V was cut back by 0 bases and J by 2 bases, leaving a gap of 11 bases between them. Each collaborating institution followed its own protocols to collect whole blood in K2EDTA tubes. For TCRbeta analysis, collaborators shipped samples as frozen whole blood, isolated PBMCs, or DNA extracted from either of those sample types. This sample stems from a study of blood T cell repertoires in COVID-19 (dated by TCRdb to 2018 to 2020). With regard to the full study: Samples from collaborators originated in the United States, Italy and Spain and spanned both the acute and convalescent phases of COVID-19. The prospective study material was composed of cDNA or gDNA derived from T cells, B-cell-depleted T cells, or PBMCs. Deeply sampled blood TCRbeta repertoires from subjects exposed to, actively infected with, or recovered from COVID-19 were included in the dataset. A freely available public database, intended as a resource for researchers studying the immune response to SARS-CoV-2, is where the repertoires were released. The samples were drawn from two sources: the first 160 participants of the ongoing ImmuneRACE study, and 1,000 to 1,500 subjects contributed by 6 global collaborators. A de-identified subject ID, COVID-19 status, age in years and sex were almost always included in the sample metadata. HLA class I and class II types, where available, came from metadata supplied by the sample provider rather than from assay-based typing.

The immunoSEQ Assay, a bias-controlled multiplex PCR, was used to amplify TCRbeta CDR3 regions from genomic DNA. The paper's processing steps were these. The number of nucleated cells in each sample was estimated from the amplification of reference gene primers within the assay. To quantify the absolute abundance of each unique TCRbeta CDR3 rearrangement, sequence reads were collapsed and filtered. Productive Simpson clonality was computed per sample as the square root of Simpson's diversity index over productive rearrangements. The source is immuneACCESS, and TCRdb retained only in-frame sequences with V and J called. Part of the clones is not carried over; for the studies checked, unresolved V genes explain less than half of this, and the remainder is unexplained. V, J and clone size derive from that table, while D and trimming were established from the DNA sequence. Counted in this sample were under 200,000 clones; about nine tenths of them appeared once. Roughly 3.5% of the sample is held by the ten biggest clonotypes.

Results the study describes overall, beyond this receptor: How much clinical and demographic metadata was included differed by source and by participant, and the metadata was provided uncurated.

Sequencing input: peripheral blood. The sequence was obtained from a man aged 65 to 79 with acute or convalescent COVID-19. The chain joins TRBV13 to TRBJ2-7; the D gene remains uncertain. CDR3 protein: CASSLGETRTYEQYF. The sequence in DNA is TGTGCCAGCAGCTTAGGGGAGACGAGAACCTACGAGCAGTACTTC.